A selection of T cell receptor beta chains follows, all from one sample in a study of cytomegalovirus exposure and HLA in healthy donors. Profiling relied on immunoSEQ multiplex PCR, and the TCRdb table lists in-frame clones only, not all of them. This table holds 300,000 to 450,000 clones, roughly 89% found once. Material: PBMCs. These receptors came from a woman younger than 30 in good health and CMV-seronegative. CDR3s include the opening cysteine and the closing phenylalanine or tryptophan. Fields, in order: J gene, clone size, V gene, D gene, CDR3 DNA, CDR3 protein. The D gene is left open where the match is weak. Size values are once, few and many counts, or a class for expanded clones, and some rows have none.

j_gene: TRBJ1-4; abundance: .; v_gene: TRBV7-8; d_gene: TRBD1; CDR3nt: TGTGCCAGCAGCTTAGTTGCAAGACAGGGGGCTTTAGAGGATGAAAAACTGTTTTTT; CDR3aa: CASSLVARQGALEDEKLFF
j_gene: TRBJ1-6; abundance: once; v_gene: TRBV19; d_gene: .; CDR3nt: TGTGCCAGTCGCGCCCTCGGGGGGTCGGACTATAATTCACCCCTCCACTTT; CDR3aa: CASRALGGSDYNSPLHF
j_gene: TRBJ1-2; abundance: .; v_gene: TRBV28; d_gene: TRBD1; CDR3nt: TGTGCCAGCTCACAACAGGGGGCGAGCTATGGCTACACCTTC; CDR3aa: CASSQQGASYGYTF
j_gene: TRBJ1-1; abundance: .; v_gene: TRBV19; d_gene: .; CDR3nt: TGTGCCAGTAGACCCGAGAGGCGTCACACTGAAGCTTTCTTT; CDR3aa: CASRPERRHTEAFF
j_gene: TRBJ1-6; abundance: .; v_gene: TRBV28; d_gene: TRBD1; CDR3nt: TGTGCCAGCAGTTACACAGGGGGGAGATCACCCCTCCACTTT; CDR3aa: CASSYTGGRSPLHF
j_gene: TRBJ2-7; abundance: .; v_gene: TRBV27; d_gene: TRBD2; CDR3nt: TGTGCCAGCAGGACTAGCGGGGGGCAAAGCTCCTACGAGCAGTACTTC; CDR3aa: CASRTSGGQSSYEQYF
j_gene: TRBJ2-3; abundance: .; v_gene: TRBV9; d_gene: TRBD2; CDR3nt: TGTGCCACTTCTAGCGGGGGGACAGATACGCAGTATTTT; CDR3aa: CATSSGGTDTQYF
j_gene: TRBJ2-7; abundance: .; v_gene: TRBV15; d_gene: TRBD1; CDR3nt: TGTGCCACCAGCAGGGGACAGAACTACGAGCAGTACTTC; CDR3aa: CATSRGQNYEQYF
j_gene: TRBJ1-4; abundance: .; v_gene: TRBV28; d_gene: .; CDR3nt: TGTGCCAGCAGGGGACTGATATATCGGGAAAAACTGTTTTTT; CDR3aa: CASRGLIYREKLFF
j_gene: TRBJ2-2; abundance: .; v_gene: TRBV5-5; d_gene: TRBD1; CDR3nt: TGTGCCAGCAGCGGCGGGGACAGGTCCACCGGGGAGCTGTTTTTT; CDR3aa: CASSGGDRSTGELFF
j_gene: TRBJ2-7; abundance: .; v_gene: TRBV30; d_gene: TRBD1; CDR3nt: TGTGCCTGGGAGGACAGGGCCTTAGGGCAGTACTTC; CDR3aa: CAWEDRALGQYF
j_gene: TRBJ2-3; abundance: .; v_gene: TRBV29-1; d_gene: .; CDR3nt: TGCAGCGTTAGGACACGTACAGATACGCAGTATTTT; CDR3aa: CSVRTRTDTQYF
j_gene: TRBJ2-6; abundance: few; v_gene: TRBV5-1; d_gene: .; CDR3nt: TGCGCCAGCAGTCTCAGGGGGGATCTACCCTCTGGGGCCAACGTCCTGACTTTC; CDR3aa: CASSLRGDLPSGANVLTF
j_gene: TRBJ2-3; abundance: once; v_gene: TRBV13; d_gene: .; CDR3nt: TGTGCCAGCAGCTTAGGTCGGGGGGCCACCACAGATACGCAGTATTTT; CDR3aa: CASSLGRGATTDTQYF
j_gene: TRBJ2-3; abundance: .; v_gene: TRBV6-4; d_gene: TRBD2; CDR3nt: TGTGCCAGCAGTGCCAGAGCGGGGGGGGCAGATACGCAGTATTTT; CDR3aa: CASSARAGGADTQYF
j_gene: TRBJ1-1; abundance: .; v_gene: TRBV27; d_gene: TRBD1; CDR3nt: TGTGCCAGCAGCCGGACAGGGGATGAAGCTTTCTTT; CDR3aa: CASSRTGDEAFF
j_gene: TRBJ1-1; abundance: .; v_gene: TRBV7-8; d_gene: .; CDR3nt: TGTGCCAGCAGCTTAGGGACAACTAACACTGAAGCTTTCTTT; CDR3aa: CASSLGTTNTEAFF
j_gene: TRBJ2-5; abundance: .; v_gene: TRBV2; d_gene: .; CDR3nt: TGTGCCAGCAGGGCGGCGGCGGGGCAGGGAAAGACCCAGTACTTC; CDR3aa: CASRAAAGQGKTQYF
j_gene: TRBJ1-1; abundance: .; v_gene: TRBV4-1; d_gene: .; CDR3nt: TGCGCCAGCAGCCAAGGGGGCCGACCGACTGAAGCTTTCTTT; CDR3aa: CASSQGGRPTEAFF
j_gene: TRBJ2-7; abundance: .; v_gene: TRBV4-2; d_gene: TRBD2; CDR3nt: TGTGCCAGCAGCCAAGATGGTAGCGGGAGAGTTTACGAGCAGTACTTC; CDR3aa: CASSQDGSGRVYEQYF
j_gene: TRBJ1-2; abundance: .; v_gene: TRBV9; d_gene: .; CDR3nt: TGTGCCAGCAGCGTAGCTACAGGGAGCTATGGCTACACCTTC; CDR3aa: CASSVATGSYGYTF
j_gene: TRBJ2-7; abundance: .; v_gene: TRBV6-6; d_gene: .; CDR3nt: TGTGCCAGCAGTCTGACTCGGTACGAGCAGTACTTC; CDR3aa: CASSLTRYEQYF
j_gene: TRBJ1-5; abundance: .; v_gene: TRBV6-1; d_gene: TRBD1; CDR3nt: TGTGCCAGCATCGGACAGGGGAGCAATCAGCCCCAGCATTTT; CDR3aa: CASIGQGSNQPQHF
j_gene: TRBJ1-4; abundance: .; v_gene: TRBV5-4; d_gene: .; CDR3nt: TGTGCCAGCAGCCCAGGACGGGGAAGAGATGAAAAACTGTTTTTT; CDR3aa: CASSPGRGRDEKLFF
j_gene: TRBJ2-7; abundance: .; v_gene: TRBV30; d_gene: .; CDR3nt: TGTGCCTGGGAGACAGGTCCCGGGGAGCAGTACTTC; CDR3aa: CAWETGPGEQYF
j_gene: TRBJ2-5; abundance: once; v_gene: TRBV28; d_gene: .; CDR3nt: TGTGCCAGCAGTTACCAGGGTGGGACCCAGTACTTC; CDR3aa: CASSYQGGTQYF
j_gene: TRBJ1-5; abundance: .; v_gene: TRBV6-1; d_gene: .; CDR3nt: TGTGCCAGCAGTGAATTTGTTGAGGACAATCAGCCCCAGCATTTT; CDR3aa: CASSEFVEDNQPQHF
j_gene: TRBJ2-7; abundance: .; v_gene: TRBV19; d_gene: .; CDR3nt: TGTGCCAGTAGTCGACTAGACACCTACGAGCAGTACTTC; CDR3aa: CASSRLDTYEQYF
j_gene: TRBJ1-2; abundance: .; v_gene: TRBV30; d_gene: TRBD1; CDR3nt: TGTGCCTGGACCCTAGGGACAGCTTATGGCTACACCTTC; CDR3aa: CAWTLGTAYGYTF
j_gene: TRBJ1-1; abundance: .; v_gene: TRBV7-8; d_gene: .; CDR3nt: TGTGCCAGCAGCTTCGGGCAGGGCCTACGGAACACTGAAGCTTTCTTT; CDR3aa: CASSFGQGLRNTEAFF
j_gene: TRBJ2-1; abundance: .; v_gene: TRBV15; d_gene: TRBD2; CDR3nt: TGTGCCACCAGCAGCAAGACTAGCGGTCCCTACAATGAGCAGTTCTTC; CDR3aa: CATSSKTSGPYNEQFF
j_gene: TRBJ1-3; abundance: .; v_gene: TRBV5-1; d_gene: TRBD1; CDR3nt: TGCGCCAGCAGCCCACAGGGGACAGGCGGAAACACCATATATTTT; CDR3aa: CASSPQGTGGNTIYF
j_gene: TRBJ1-2; abundance: few; v_gene: TRBV29-1; d_gene: .; CDR3nt: TGCAGCGTGGGGCGGGGACCTTATGGCTACACCTTC; CDR3aa: CSVGRGPYGYTF
j_gene: TRBJ2-1; abundance: .; v_gene: TRBV6-5; d_gene: TRBD2; CDR3nt: TGTGCCAGCAGCTCCGGGGGGAATGAGCAGTTCTTC; CDR3aa: CASSSGGNEQFF
j_gene: TRBJ2-5; abundance: .; v_gene: TRBV5-1; d_gene: TRBD2; CDR3nt: TGCGCCAGCAGCCTCCAGAGCGGGGGGGCCATCGAGACCCAGTACTTC; CDR3aa: CASSLQSGGAIETQYF
j_gene: TRBJ2-5; abundance: .; v_gene: TRBV2; d_gene: TRBD2; CDR3nt: TGTGCCAGCAGTGATCTGACTAGCGGAAACCAAGAGACCCAGTACTTC; CDR3aa: CASSDLTSGNQETQYF
j_gene: TRBJ1-1; abundance: .; v_gene: TRBV5-8; d_gene: TRBD1; CDR3nt: TGTGCCAGCCGCCGGGACAGGGCGATGAACACTGAAGCTTTCTTT; CDR3aa: CASRRDRAMNTEAFF
j_gene: TRBJ2-5; abundance: .; v_gene: TRBV2; d_gene: TRBD2; CDR3nt: TGTGCCAGCAGGCCCAGGACTAGCGTAGGTCAAGAGACCCAGTACTTC; CDR3aa: CASRPRTSVGQETQYF
j_gene: TRBJ2-3; abundance: .; v_gene: TRBV9; d_gene: TRBD2; CDR3nt: TGTGCCAGCAGAGGGGAGGGGTCAGATACGCAGTATTTT; CDR3aa: CASRGEGSDTQYF
j_gene: TRBJ2-7; abundance: .; v_gene: TRBV5-5; d_gene: .; CDR3nt: TGTGCCAGCAGCTTGTTTAGGACAGCAAAGTACGAGCAGTACTTC; CDR3aa: CASSLFRTAKYEQYF
j_gene: TRBJ2-2; abundance: few; v_gene: TRBV7-9; d_gene: TRBD2; CDR3nt: TGTGCCAGCAGCCCTAGACTAGCGGGAGGTCCCGGGGAGCTGTTTTTT; CDR3aa: CASSPRLAGGPGELFF
j_gene: TRBJ2-3; abundance: .; v_gene: TRBV5-4; d_gene: .; CDR3nt: TGTGCCAGCAGCTTTAGAGATACGCAGTATTTT; CDR3aa: CASSFRDTQYF
j_gene: TRBJ1-1; abundance: .; v_gene: TRBV15; d_gene: .; CDR3nt: TGTGCCACCAGCGTAGGACAGAACACTGAAGCTTTCTTT; CDR3aa: CATSVGQNTEAFF
j_gene: TRBJ2-7; abundance: .; v_gene: TRBV4-2; d_gene: TRBD2; CDR3nt: TGTGCCAGCAGCCAAGAGGGCGTGGGGGGGGACGAGCAGTACTTC; CDR3aa: CASSQEGVGGDEQYF
j_gene: TRBJ2-1; abundance: .; v_gene: TRBV9; d_gene: TRBD2; CDR3nt: TGTGCCAGCAGCGTAGAAGGGACTAGCGGGAGTCTTGAGCAGTTCTTC; CDR3aa: CASSVEGTSGSLEQFF
j_gene: TRBJ2-7; abundance: .; v_gene: TRBV9; d_gene: TRBD1; CDR3nt: TGTGCCAGCAGCGTAGAGGGACAGGGATTCCACGAGCAGTACTTC; CDR3aa: CASSVEGQGFHEQYF
j_gene: TRBJ2-7; abundance: .; v_gene: TRBV19; d_gene: TRBD2; CDR3nt: TGTGCCAGTAGTATCGGGGGAGGGCCTTACGAGCAGTACTTC; CDR3aa: CASSIGGGPYEQYF
j_gene: TRBJ2-7; abundance: .; v_gene: TRBV2; d_gene: .; CDR3nt: TGTGCCAGCAGTGAAGGACATACCACCTACGAGCAGTACTTC; CDR3aa: CASSEGHTTYEQYF
j_gene: TRBJ2-1; abundance: .; v_gene: TRBV6-4; d_gene: .; CDR3nt: TGTGCCACGGACAATGAGCAGTTCTTC; CDR3aa: CATDNEQFF
j_gene: TRBJ2-5; abundance: .; v_gene: TRBV5-8; d_gene: TRBD1; CDR3nt: TGTGCCAGCAGCCTCCCTAACAGGGGGCGCGGGGAGACCCAGTACTTC; CDR3aa: CASSLPNRGRGETQYF
j_gene: TRBJ1-1; abundance: .; v_gene: TRBV6-1; d_gene: .; CDR3nt: TGTGCCAGCAGTTACAAGGAGAAGGCTTTCTTT; CDR3aa: CASSYKEKAFF
j_gene: TRBJ1-1; abundance: .; v_gene: TRBV7-9; d_gene: .; CDR3nt: TGTGCCAGCAGCTTAACTGCCCTCGGGATCGAGGACACTGAAGCTTTCTTT; CDR3aa: CASSLTALGIEDTEAFF
j_gene: TRBJ2-7; abundance: .; v_gene: TRBV18; d_gene: .; CDR3nt: TGTGCCAGCTCACCACCGGGTATGACAGTGACAACCTACGAGCAGTACTTC; CDR3aa: CASSPPGMTVTTYEQYF
j_gene: TRBJ1-2; abundance: .; v_gene: TRBV28; d_gene: TRBD1; CDR3nt: TGTGCCAGCAGTTCGGACAGGAGGAACTATGGCTACACCTTC; CDR3aa: CASSSDRRNYGYTF
j_gene: TRBJ2-6; abundance: .; v_gene: TRBV5-4; d_gene: .; CDR3nt: TGTGCCAGCAGCTTTGGAAACCTACAGGGTGTCAACGTCCTGACTTTC; CDR3aa: CASSFGNLQGVNVLTF